This T cell receptor beta chain is drawn from a study of T-cell reconstitution after alpha-beta-depleted transplantation in children. Study-wide findings and caveats: Reportedly, alpha-beta T cells present about two months post-transplant originated from several hundred expanded clones of graft origin. A year had passed since transplant, and T-cell counts and diversity by then came mostly from newly produced T cells.

Notes on this clonotype: Its antigen is not identified.

Preparation of the TCRbeta library used unique molecular identifiers. TCRdb reprocessed the PCR reads via MiXCR and lists one record per CDR3 protein. Found here are some 460,000 distinct CDR3 sequences, 15% to 20% of them singletons; the top ten hold roughly 29%. V trimming: 10 bases; J trimming: 8 bases; junction bases outside the gene matches: 6. Germline V gene sequence: CDR1 MNHNY, CDR2 SVGAGI (reference sequence). The length of the CDR3 is 13 residues. The chain links TRBV6-6 to TRBJ2-1; 12 bases fit TRBD2. The sequenced sample was PBMCs, mostly from graft donor cells, obtained 360 days after TCRalphabeta/CD19-depleted stem cell transplant. The receptor's source is a boy in the first two years of life who had a stem cell transplant for Wiskott-Aldrich syndrome, so the T cells may come from the graft donor. The CDR3 DNA follows: TGTGCCATCCTACTAGCGGGAGGCTATGAGCAGTTCTTC. It specifies CAILLAGGYEQFF.